The 30 T cell receptor beta chains below all came from one sample that was sequenced in a study of blood T cells in healthy people across ages. Combining a sample-barcoded 5' primer with a J-beta primer mix, a second PCR ran for about 6 to 11 cycles. MiXCR, applied by TCRdb to the 5' RACE reads, yields one record per CDR3 protein. The table lists about 830,000 distinct CDR3 sequences, 58% of them singletons. The sequenced sample consisted of blood. These receptors originate from a man aged 30-40 years in good health.

This clonotype was picked up a small number of times. The V gene is TRBV29-1, the J gene TRBJ2-5, with D tentatively TRBD2 (6 bases). The V and J ends lost 1 base and 5 bases respectively, with 17 bases between them. Germline CDR1 reads SQVTM; CDR2 reads ANQGSEA. The CDR3 sequence is 15 residues long. In DNA form, the CDR3 reads TGCAGCGTTGAAGTTGGTGGCGGCCGGGGGGAGACCCAGTACTTC. Amino acids: CSVEVGGGRGETQYF.

The chain employs TRBV2 and TRBJ1-6; tentative D call: TRBD1 (6 bases). This CDR3 region has 20 residues. V was clipped by 7 bases and J by 9 bases, with 34 bases between them. Per the germline V gene, CDR1 is SNHLY and CDR2 is FYNNEI. The CDR3 bases are TGTGCCAGCAAGAGGGAGGAGAGGACAGTCGGACCTTTTCGGCCTTCACCCCTCCACTTT. Its translation is CASKREERTVGPFRPSPLHF.

This CDR3 reads CASSPRYERGKQFF. In DNA, the CDR3 is TGTGCCAGCAGCCCGAGATACGAGCGGGGGAAGCAGTTCTTC. The chain recombines TRBV7-2 with TRBJ2-1, with 8 bases identical to TRBD2. CDR1 and CDR2 from the germline V gene are SGHTA and FQGNSA. V was pared by 5 bases and J by 11 bases, with 11 bases of the junction left unmatched. This CDR3 is built from 14 residues.

This chain links TRBV5-1 with TRBJ1-2; 7 bases are shared with TRBD1. The CDR3 totals 14 residues. The germline gives CDR1 SGHRS, CDR2 YFSETQ. V trimming: 4 bases; J trimming: 3 bases; junction bases outside the gene matches: 6. The CDR3 DNA sequence: TGCGCCAGCAGCCCCCAGGGGGAGGACTATGGCTACACCTTC. Translation: CASSPQGEDYGYTF.

With respect to this clonotype: The junction and the germline gene differ at one end; a read error may be behind it. The rearrangement uses TRBV27 and TRBJ2-7; 8 nucleotides agree with TRBD1. TRBJ2-5 matches the DNA end more closely, so the J call is doubtful. The CDR3 runs 13 residues. The germline CDR1 and CDR2 sequences are MNHEY and SMNVEV (reference sequence). The CDR3 sequence is CTSSSRGRETQYF. The CDR3 nucleotides read TGTACCAGCAGTTCCAGGGGGCGAGAGACCCAGTACTTC.

In its sample, this clonotype was seen a few times. The V and J genes are TRBV28 and TRBJ2-7; D possibly uses TRBD1 or TRBD2 (5 bases each). V lost 8 bases and J lost 7, with 15 bases in between. CDR1 MDHEN and CDR2 SYDVKM come from the germline V gene. The CDR3 is 12 residues long. CDR3 sequence (DNA): TGTGCCAGCCGGGACCCCTTCGAGGAGCAGTACTTC. This translates into CASRDPFEEQYF.

The chain employs TRBV7-8 and TRBJ2-1, with TRBD1 matching over 12 bases. V was pared by 6 bases and J by 8 bases, with 8 bases of the junction left unmatched. Per the germline V gene, CDR1 is SGHVS and CDR2 is FQNEAQ. CDR3 length equals 15 residues. The CDR3: CASREKGQGADEQFF. The CDR3 DNA reads as TGTGCCAGCAGGGAGAAGGGACAGGGGGCTGATGAGCAGTTCTTC.

This clonotype was seen a few times. The chain employs TRBV20-1 and TRBJ1-2, with unresolved D. This CDR3 comprises 15 residues. CDR1 is DFQATT, CDR2 SNEGSKA, per germline (reference sequence). Trimming pared 6 bases from V and 5 bases from J, leaving 22 bases between. This chain's CDR3 is CSARSHRTVGYGYTF. The CDR3 DNA follows: TGCAGTGCCAGATCCCACCGGACGGTCGGGTATGGCTACACCTTC.

The rearrangement uses TRBV20-1 and TRBJ2-7; TRBD1 might be the D (6 bases). The end of the DNA fits TRBJ2-5 better, so the J call may be wrong. The CDR3 extends over 15 amino acids. The germline gives CDR1 DFQATT, CDR2 SNEGSKA (reference sequence). CDR3: CSADLRWGRGETQYF. In DNA form, the CDR3 reads TGCAGTGCTGATCTCCGTTGGGGGCGAGGAGAGACCCAGTACTTC.

CDR3 region: CATTGVNGIQYF. CDR3 sequence (DNA): TGTGCCACCACCGGGGTTAATGGCATTCAGTACTTC. The genes are TRBV28 and TRBJ2-4, with TRBD2 as a possible D gene (5 bases). The CDR3 is made up of 12 amino acids. The V gene lost 10 bases and the J gene lost 9 bases, with 16 bases spanning the gap. Germline V lookup: CDR1 MDHEN, CDR2 SYDVKM.

The chain is built from TRBV7-2 and TRBJ1-6, with TRBD1 matching 9 bases. The CDR3 is 16 residues long. Germline V gene sequence: CDR1 SGHTA, CDR2 FQGNSA. The V and J ends lost 4 bases and 8 bases, in that order; junction bases with no gene match: 9. The CDR3 nucleotides are TGTGCCAGCAGCTCCCAACCAGGGACAGGGCATTCACCCCTCCACTTT. It is translated as CASSSQPGTGHSPLHF.

As for this clonotype: A read error may produce the germline difference seen at one junction end. V and J are TRBV28 and TRBJ1-4; no reliable D call. The CDR3 sequence is 14 residues long. Germline V gene data show CDR1 as MDHEN and CDR2 as SYDVKM. CDR3 in amino acids: CTSSLAGFNEKLFF. In DNA form, the CDR3 reads TGTACCAGCAGTTTGGCGGGTTTTAATGAAAAACTGTTTTTT.

There are a few counts of this clonotype. The chain links TRBV20-1 to TRBJ1-5; no definite D call. The germline gives CDR1 DFQATT, CDR2 SNEGSKA (reference sequence). The CDR3 is 11 residues long. The ends were cut back, 7 bases at V and 4 bases at J, with 8 bases in the middle. The CDR3 loop reads CSVMGNQPQHF. The CDR3 coding sequence is TGCAGTGTGATGGGGAATCAGCCCCAGCATTTT.

The chain combines TRBV20-1 with TRBJ2-7; the D gene is possibly TRBD2 (6 bases). The V and J ends lost 0 bases and 7 bases respectively, with 19 bases between them. CDR1 and CDR2 (germline): DFQATT, SNEGSKA (reference sequence). This CDR3 has 15 residues. The CDR3 sequence is CSARDRVGGWAEQYF. CDR3 coding DNA: TGCAGTGCTAGAGATAGGGTAGGAGGGTGGGCTGAGCAGTACTTC.

The chain couples TRBV28 to TRBJ1-4; D not resolved. The CDR3 is 13 residues long. CDR1 is MDHEN, CDR2 SYDVKM, per germline. V lost 3 bases and J lost 8, with 10 bases in between. CDR3 coding DNA: TGTGCCAGCAGTTTGGGCCACCGGGAAAAACTGTTTTTT. This encodes CASSLGHREKLFF. Together with reference TRBV28 and TRBJ1-4, the CDR3 gives the full variable domain: DVKVTQSSRYLVKRTGEKVFLECVQDMDHENMFWYRQDPGLGLRLIYFSYDVKMKEKGDIPEGYSVSREKKERFSLILESASTNQTSMYLCASSLGHREKLFFGSGTQLSVL.

The chain combines TRBV25-1 with TRBJ2-3; the D gene is possibly TRBD2 (6 bases). V shed 5 bases and J shed 9 bases, with 15 bases lying between them. The CDR3 is made up of 13 amino acids. Germline V gene data show CDR1 as MGHDK and CDR2 as SYGVNS. CDR3 coding DNA: TGTGCCAGCAGTTCCCTGGGGACTCCGACGCAGTATTTT. Protein sequence: CASSSLGTPTQYF. Using reference TRBV25-1 and TRBJ2-3 for the parts outside the CDR3, the full variable domain is EADIYQTPRYLVIGTGKKITLECSQTMGHDKMYWYQQDPGMELHLIHYSYGVNSTEKGDLSSESTVSRIRTEHFPLTLESARPSHTSQYLCASSSLGTPTQYFGPGTRLTVL.

A remark on this clonotype: Compared with germline, one end of the junction differs, possibly owing to a read error. The chain has TRBV6-5 and TRBJ2-3; D might be TRBD1 or TRBD2, each matching 5 bases. The CDR3 contains 15 residues. Germline V CDR1 and CDR2: MNHEY, SVGAGI. In DNA form, the CDR3 reads TGTGCCAGCAGCCACCGGACTGACAGCACAGATACGCAGAATTTT. Its translation: CASSHRTDSTDTQNF.

This clonotype was found a few times. The chain is built from TRBV5-1 and TRBJ2-5; 9 positions agree with TRBD2. There are 15 residues in the CDR3. The germline CDR1 and CDR2 sequences are SGHRS and YFSETQ. J gave up 11 bases and V 3 bases, and 14 bases lay outside the gene matches. The CDR3 sequence: CASSSTTGLAGQQYF. The DNA of the CDR3 is TGCGCCAGCAGCTCAACCACGGGACTAGCAGGCCAGCAGTACTTC.

The V gene is TRBV30, the J gene TRBJ2-1; 10 positions agree with TRBD2. The germline CDR1 and CDR2 sequences are GTSNPN and SVGIG (reference sequence). J lost 5 bases, V lost 0 bases, and 7 bases had no gene match. The length of the CDR3 is 16 residues. The CDR3 sequence: CAWSVLSGRAHNEQFF. CDR3 sequence (DNA): TGTGCCTGGAGTGTATTGAGCGGGAGGGCCCACAATGAGCAGTTCTTC.

The chain links TRBV9 to TRBJ1-1; unclear D gene. This CDR3 region has 15 residues. V lost 3 bases and J lost 1, with 13 bases in between. Germline V lookup: CDR1 SGDLS, CDR2 YYNGEE. The DNA of the CDR3 is TGTGCCAGCAGCGCCCGTCCACTCCCGAACACTGAAGCTTTCTTT. Translation gives CASSARPLPNTEAFF.

This clonotype was seen a single time. This chain links TRBV10-3 with TRBJ2-3, with D maybe TRBD2 (5 bases). The V gene lost 6 bases and the J gene lost 4 bases, with 14 bases spanning the gap. Germline assignment: CDR1 ENHRY and CDR2 SYGVKD. The CDR3 has 14 amino acids. CDR3 sequence (DNA): TGTGCCATCAGGCCCTTTGAGGAGGCAGATACGCAGTATTTT. Translated: CAIRPFEEADTQYF.

This rearrangement joins TRBV7-9 to TRBJ2-1, with 7 nucleotides matching TRBD2. V lost 1 base to trimming and J lost 7 bases; unmatched junction nucleotides: 4. The germline gives CDR1 SEHNR, CDR2 FQNEAQ (reference sequence). The CDR3 sequence is 14 residues long. The CDR3, as DNA: TGTGCCAGCAGCTTAGGGTGGGAGGGGAATGAGCAGTTCTTC. Translated: CASSLGWEGNEQFF. Filled out from reference TRBV7-9 and TRBJ2-1, the complete variable domain reads DTGVSQNPRHKITKRGQNVTFRCDPISEHNRLYWYRQTLGQGPEFLTYFQNEAQLEKSRLLSDRFSAERPKGSFSTLEIQRTEQGDSAMYLCASSLGWEGNEQFFGPGTRLTVL.

The J gene is TRBJ2-7, the V gene TRBV5-1; 13 nucleotides align to TRBD2. The J segment lost 7 bases and the V segment lost 1 base, leaving 14 bases of the junction unmatched. This CDR3 spans 18 amino acids. Germline V lookup: CDR1 SGHRS, CDR2 YFSETQ. Written as DNA, the CDR3 is TGCGCCAGCAGCTTGCTCGGGACTAGCGGGACCCAATACAATGAGCAGTACTTC. Translation: CASSLLGTSGTQYNEQYF.

V gene TRBV20-1 combines with J gene TRBJ2-3; the match to TRBD2 covers 14 bases. The CDR3 totals 15 residues. In germline, CDR1 is DFQATT, CDR2 SNEGSKA (reference sequence). V was pared by 6 bases and J by 7 bases, with 9 bases of the junction left unmatched. CDR3 residues: CSAGGGLAGENTQYF. Written as DNA, the CDR3 is TGCAGTGCAGGGGGGGGACTAGCGGGGGAAAATACGCAGTATTTT.

This clonotype was observed a few times. The chain uses TRBV18 and TRBJ2-1, with no clear D. This CDR3 spans 12 amino acids. V was pared by 3 bases and J by 10 bases, with 10 bases between. Germline V gene sequence: CDR1 KGHSH, CDR2 LQKENI. CDR3 amino acids: CASSPMNMEQFF. The CDR3 nucleotides read TGTGCCAGCTCACCTATGAATATGGAGCAGTTCTTC.

The J gene is TRBJ2-5, the V gene TRBV12-3 or TRBV12-4; D gene ambiguous. Between the trimmed V and J ends, which lost 5 bases and 4 bases, there was a span of 23 bases. CDR3 length equals 17 residues. The CDR3: CASSIPGKGWTGETQYF. The DNA of the CDR3 is TGTGCCAGCAGTATCCCGGGTAAGGGATGGACGGGAGAGACCCAGTACTTC.

The chain joins TRBV9 to TRBJ1-1; the match to TRBD1 covers 7 bases. CDR3 length equals 15 residues. From germline, CDR1 is SGDLS and CDR2 YYNGEE. The V and J ends lost 0 bases and 3 bases, in that order; junction bases with no gene match: 5. In nucleotides, the CDR3 is TGTGCCAGCAGCGTAGACGGGACAGAATACACTGAAGCTTTCTTT. It translates to CASSVDGTEYTEAFF. Full variable domain (remainder filled in from reference TRBV9 and TRBJ1-1): DSGVTQTPKHLITATGQRVTLRCSPRSGDLSVYWYQQSLDQGLQFLIQYYNGEERAKGNILERFSAQQFPDLHSELNLSSLELGDSALYFCASSVDGTEYTEAFFGQGTRLTVV.

This clonotype was detected only a few times. The CDR3 is CASSLGTHGHEQYF. Here the CDR3 DNA reads TGTGCCAGCAGCCTCGGGACACATGGCCACGAGCAGTACTTC. This chain uses TRBV6-6 with TRBJ2-7, with D maybe TRBD1 (6 bases). CDR1 and CDR2 from the germline V gene are MNHNY and SVGAGI (reference sequence). This CDR3 is 14 amino acids long. The ends were cut back, 6 bases at V and 5 bases at J, with 17 bases in the middle.

This clonotype was counted once. CDR3 amino acids: CASKPGQGWTDTQYF. The CDR3 DNA follows: TGTGCCAGCAAACCGGGACAGGGTTGGACAGATACGCAGTATTTT. V usage is TRBV12-3 or TRBV12-4 and J usage is TRBJ2-3; TRBD1 matches 9 bases. The CDR3 is 15 residues long. After removal of 7 bases from V and 3 bases from J, the junction contained 8 bases not matched to a gene.

This sequence joins TRBV5-1 and TRBJ2-3; 11 bases agree with TRBD2. The length of the CDR3 is 19 residues. Germline V lookup: CDR1 SGHRS, CDR2 YFSETQ. The junction had 11 bases not matched to a gene; V was cut back by 1 base and J by 1 base. CDR3: CASSLIRGTSGARTDTQYF. CDR3 nucleotide sequence: TGCGCCAGCAGCTTGATTCGGGGGACTAGCGGAGCCCGCACAGATACGCAGTATTTT.